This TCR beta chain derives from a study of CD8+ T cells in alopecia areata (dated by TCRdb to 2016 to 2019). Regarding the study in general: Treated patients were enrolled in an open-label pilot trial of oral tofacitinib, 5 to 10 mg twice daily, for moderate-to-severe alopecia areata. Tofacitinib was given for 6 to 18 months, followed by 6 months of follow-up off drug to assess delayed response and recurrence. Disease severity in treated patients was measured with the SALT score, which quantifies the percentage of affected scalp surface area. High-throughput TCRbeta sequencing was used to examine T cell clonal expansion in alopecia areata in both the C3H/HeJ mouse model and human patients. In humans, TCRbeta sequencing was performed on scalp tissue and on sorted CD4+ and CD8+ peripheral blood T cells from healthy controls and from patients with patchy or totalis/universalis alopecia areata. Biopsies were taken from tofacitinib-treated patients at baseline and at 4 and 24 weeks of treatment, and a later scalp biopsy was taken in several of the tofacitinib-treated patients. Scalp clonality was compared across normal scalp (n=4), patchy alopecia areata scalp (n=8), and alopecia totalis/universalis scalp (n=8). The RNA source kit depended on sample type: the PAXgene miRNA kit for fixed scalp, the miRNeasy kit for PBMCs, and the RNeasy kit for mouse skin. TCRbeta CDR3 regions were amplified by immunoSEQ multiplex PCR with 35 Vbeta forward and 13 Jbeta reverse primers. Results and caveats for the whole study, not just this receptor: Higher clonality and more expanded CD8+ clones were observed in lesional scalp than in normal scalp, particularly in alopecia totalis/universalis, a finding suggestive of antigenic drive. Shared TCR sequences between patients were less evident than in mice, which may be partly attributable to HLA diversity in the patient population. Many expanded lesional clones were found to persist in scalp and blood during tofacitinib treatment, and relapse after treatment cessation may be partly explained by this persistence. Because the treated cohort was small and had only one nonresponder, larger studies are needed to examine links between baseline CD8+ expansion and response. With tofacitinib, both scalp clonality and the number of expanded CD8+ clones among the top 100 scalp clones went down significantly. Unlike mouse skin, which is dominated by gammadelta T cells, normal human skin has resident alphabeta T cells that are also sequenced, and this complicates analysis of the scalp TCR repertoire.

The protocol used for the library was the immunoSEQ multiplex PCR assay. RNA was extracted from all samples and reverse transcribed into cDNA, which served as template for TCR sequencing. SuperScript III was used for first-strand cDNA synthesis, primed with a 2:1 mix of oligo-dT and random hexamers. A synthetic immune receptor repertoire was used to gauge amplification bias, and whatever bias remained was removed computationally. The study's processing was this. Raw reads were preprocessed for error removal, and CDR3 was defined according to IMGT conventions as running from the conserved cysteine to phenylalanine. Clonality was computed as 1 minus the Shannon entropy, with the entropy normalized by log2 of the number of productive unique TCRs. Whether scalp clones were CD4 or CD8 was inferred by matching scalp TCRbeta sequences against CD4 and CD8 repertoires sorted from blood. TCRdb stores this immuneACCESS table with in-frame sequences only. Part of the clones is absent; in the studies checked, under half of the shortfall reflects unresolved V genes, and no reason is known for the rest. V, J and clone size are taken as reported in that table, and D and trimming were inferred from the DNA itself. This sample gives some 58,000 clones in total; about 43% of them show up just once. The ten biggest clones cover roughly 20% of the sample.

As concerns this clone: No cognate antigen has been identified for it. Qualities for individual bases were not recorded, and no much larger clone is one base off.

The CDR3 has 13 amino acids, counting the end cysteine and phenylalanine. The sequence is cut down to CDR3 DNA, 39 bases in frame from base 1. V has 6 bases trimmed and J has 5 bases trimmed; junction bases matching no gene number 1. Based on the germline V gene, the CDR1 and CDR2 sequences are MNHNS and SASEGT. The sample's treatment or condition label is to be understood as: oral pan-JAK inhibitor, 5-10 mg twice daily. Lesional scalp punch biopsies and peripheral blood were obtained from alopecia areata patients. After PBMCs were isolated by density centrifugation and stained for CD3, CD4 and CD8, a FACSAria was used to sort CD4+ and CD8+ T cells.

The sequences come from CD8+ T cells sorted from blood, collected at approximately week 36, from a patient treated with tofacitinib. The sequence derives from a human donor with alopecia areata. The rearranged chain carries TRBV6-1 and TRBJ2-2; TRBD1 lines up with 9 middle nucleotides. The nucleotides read TGTGCCAGCAGGACAGGGGGGACCGGGGAGCTGTTTTTT. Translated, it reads CASRTGGTGELFF.